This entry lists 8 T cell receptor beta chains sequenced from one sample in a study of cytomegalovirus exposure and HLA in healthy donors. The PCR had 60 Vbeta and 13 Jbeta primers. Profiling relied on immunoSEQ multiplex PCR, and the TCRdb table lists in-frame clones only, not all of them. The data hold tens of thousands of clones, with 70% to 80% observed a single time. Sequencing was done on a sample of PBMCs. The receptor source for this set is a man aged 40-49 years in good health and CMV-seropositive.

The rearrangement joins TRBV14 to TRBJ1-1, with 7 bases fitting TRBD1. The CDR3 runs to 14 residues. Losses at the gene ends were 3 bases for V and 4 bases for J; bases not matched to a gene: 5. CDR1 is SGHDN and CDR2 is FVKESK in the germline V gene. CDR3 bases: TGTGCCAGCAGCCACCTACAGGGGTTCACTGAAGCTTTCTTT. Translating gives CASSHLQGFTEAFF.

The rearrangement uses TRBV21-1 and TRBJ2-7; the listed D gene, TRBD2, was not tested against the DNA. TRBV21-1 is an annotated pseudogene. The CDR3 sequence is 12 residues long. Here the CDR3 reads CASSKVPCEQYF. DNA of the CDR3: TGTGCCAGCAGCAAAGTCCCTTGCGAGCAGTACTTC.

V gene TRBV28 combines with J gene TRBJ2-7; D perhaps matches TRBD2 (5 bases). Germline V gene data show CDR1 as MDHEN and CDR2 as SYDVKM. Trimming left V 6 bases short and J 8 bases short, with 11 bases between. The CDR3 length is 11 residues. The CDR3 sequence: CASSRLGKQYF. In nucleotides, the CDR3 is TGTGCCAGCAGCCGCCTCGGGAAGCAGTACTTC. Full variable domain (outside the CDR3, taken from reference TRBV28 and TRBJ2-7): DVKVTQSSRYLVKRTGEKVFLECVQDMDHENMFWYRQDPGLGLRLIYFSYDVKMKEKGDIPEGYSVSREKKERFSLILESASTNQTSMYLCASSRLGKQYFGPGTRLTVT.

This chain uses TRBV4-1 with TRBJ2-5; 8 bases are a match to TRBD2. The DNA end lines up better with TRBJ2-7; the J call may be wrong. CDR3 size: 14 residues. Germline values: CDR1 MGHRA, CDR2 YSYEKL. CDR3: CASSPRGGTYEQYF. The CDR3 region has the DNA TGCGCCAGCAGCCCCCGGGGGGGAACCTACGAGCAGTACTTC.

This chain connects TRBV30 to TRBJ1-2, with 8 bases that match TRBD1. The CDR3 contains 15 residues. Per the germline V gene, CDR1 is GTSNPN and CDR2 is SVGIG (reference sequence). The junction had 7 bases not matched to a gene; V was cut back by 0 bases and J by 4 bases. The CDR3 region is CAWSVKDRASYGYTF. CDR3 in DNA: TGTGCCTGGAGTGTAAAGGACAGGGCAAGCTATGGCTACACCTTC.

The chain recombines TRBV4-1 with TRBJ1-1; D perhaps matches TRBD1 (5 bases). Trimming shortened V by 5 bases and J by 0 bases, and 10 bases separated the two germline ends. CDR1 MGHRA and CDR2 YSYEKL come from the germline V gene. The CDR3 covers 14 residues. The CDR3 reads CASSSPTVNTEAFF. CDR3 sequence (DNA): TGCGCCAGCAGCTCCCCGACAGTGAACACTGAAGCTTTCTTT.

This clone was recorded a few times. CDR3 protein: CASSFRLELQETQYF. As DNA, the CDR3 is TGCGCCAGCAGCTTCCGCCTCGAACTCCAAGAGACCCAGTACTTC. This chain joins TRBV5-1 and TRBJ2-5, with D unclear. Trimming pared 2 bases from V and 1 base from J, leaving 12 bases between. Looked up from germline, CDR1 is SGHRS and CDR2 is YFSETQ. CDR3 length: 15 amino acids.

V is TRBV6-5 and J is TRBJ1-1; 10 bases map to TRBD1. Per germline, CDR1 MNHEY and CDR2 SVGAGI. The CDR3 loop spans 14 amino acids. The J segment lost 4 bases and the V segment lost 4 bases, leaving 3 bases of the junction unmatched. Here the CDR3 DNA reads TGTGCCAGCAGTTTGACAGGGGGCTTCACTGAAGCTTTCTTT. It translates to CASSLTGGFTEAFF.